This TCR beta chain was sequenced for a study of beta chain features in type 1 diabetes. As every portion of the isolated RNA was reverse transcribed, the sequencing read expressed TCRB transcripts. Generated by immunoSEQ multiplex PCR, the TCRdb table keeps only in-frame clones and is missing some. The sample has roughly 280,000 clones, roughly 24% seen once. The CDR3 has 15 amino acids. The V end lost 0 bases, the J end lost 0 bases, and 8 bases lay between the germline ends. Germline V gene sequence: CDR1 LNHDA, CDR2 SQIVND (reference sequence). Details on this clone: Antigen unknown.

General study points: Shortening of TCRB CDR3s, moderate but significant, appeared in all four CD4+ subsets of Type 1 diabetes patients.

Sequencing was done on a sample of naive CD4+ T cells from blood. The rearrangement links TRBV19 to TRBJ1-1; unclear D gene. The source is a woman aged 25 to 39 with type 1 diabetes. The CDR3 DNA is TGTGCCAGTAGTATAGAATGGGGAGTGAACACTGAAGCTTTCTTT. It codes for CASSIEWGVNTEAFF.